Each of the 20 T cell receptor beta chains below was sequenced from the same sample in a study of blood T cell repertoires in COVID-19. The data were produced by immunoSEQ multiplex PCR, yet TCRdb's version contains in-frame clones alone and is incomplete. The sample has 60,000 to 100,000 clones; approximately 90% are singletons. Sequenced input: peripheral blood. Receptors originate from a middle-aged man with active COVID-19.

The chain has TRBV5-4 and TRBJ1-2; 8 bases are a match to TRBD1. The junction had 7 bases not matched to a gene; V was cut back by 1 base and J by 8 bases. The CDR3 is 14 residues long. Per germline, CDR1 SGHNT and CDR2 YYREEE (reference sequence). CDR3 bases: TGTGCCAGCAGCTTGAGGGCAGGGGGCAGAGGCTACACCTTC. Encoded protein: CASSLRAGGRGYTF.

The V call is TRBV29-1, the J call TRBJ2-7; 9 bases align to TRBD1. Germline V gives CDR1 SQVTM, CDR2 ANQGSEA. The CDR3 consists of 14 residues. Trimming took 7 bases from V and 3 from J; bases not matched to a gene: 10. CDR3 sequence (DNA): TGCAGCGCGGGAAGACAGGGGGGTATCTACGAGCAGTACTTC. Amino acids: CSAGRQGGIYEQYF.

V gene TRBV27 combines with J gene TRBJ1-1; D gene uncertain. V lost 3 bases and J 4 bases, leaving 15 bases between the germline ends. The CDR3 has 15 residues. Germline CDR1 reads MNHEY; CDR2 reads SMNVEV (reference sequence). CDR3 DNA sequence: TGTGCCAGCAGTTTTAAGTGGCCGTTGTCCACTGAAGCTTTCTTT. Translated: CASSFKWPLSTEAFF.

The V call is TRBV5-1, the J call TRBJ1-1; TRBD1 matches at 9 bases. Germline loops: CDR1 SGHRS, CDR2 YFSETQ. The CDR3 totals 18 residues. Unmatched junction bases numbered 18, after V lost 4 bases and J lost 5 bases. The CDR3 region is CASSPMGGDRAVRTEAFF. CDR3 nucleotides: TGCGCCAGCAGCCCCATGGGGGGGGACAGGGCGGTCAGGACTGAAGCTTTCTTT.

The chain joins TRBV10-3 to TRBJ2-4; possible D gene TRBD2, 6 bases. The CDR3 length is 15 residues. The V gene's germline CDR1 is ENHRY and CDR2 SYGVKD. V lost 2 bases and J 0 bases, leaving 8 bases between the germline ends. The CDR3 loop is CAISEGGLAKNIQYF. CDR3 DNA sequence: TGTGCCATCAGTGAGGGGGGACTAGCCAAAAACATTCAGTACTTC.

This clone came up once. The genes are TRBV4-2 and TRBJ1-2; 8 bases are a match to TRBD1. The CDR3 is made up of 15 amino acids. CDR1 LGHNA and CDR2 YNFKEQ come from the germline V gene. J lost 3 bases, V lost 1 base, and 4 bases had no gene match. CDR3 protein: CASSQGTGKDYGYTF. The CDR3 bases are TGTGCCAGCAGCCAAGGGACAGGGAAGGACTATGGCTACACCTTC.

V usage is TRBV7-9 and J usage is TRBJ2-2; 7 bases fit TRBD1. Trimming took 5 bases from V and 2 from J; bases not matched to a gene: 5. CDR3 length: 15 amino acids. CDR1 is SEHNR and CDR2 is FQNEAQ in the germline V gene (reference sequence). The CDR3 sequence is CASSHRGPNTGELFF. The CDR3 coding sequence is TGTGCCAGCAGCCACAGGGGTCCTAACACCGGGGAGCTGTTTTTT.

This clone was seen a single time. The genes are TRBV6-2 or TRBV6-3 and TRBJ1-1, with D possibly TRBD1 on 5 matching bases. Germline lookup yields CDR1 MNHEY and CDR2 SVGEGT. The CDR3 sequence is 15 residues long. The V gene lost 4 bases and the J gene lost 4 bases, with 16 bases spanning the gap. CDR3 DNA: TGTGCCAGCAGTTCCCCGGGGTCCGGGGGCACTGAAGCTTTCTTT. Translated, it gives CASSSPGSGGTEAFF.

The chain joins TRBV3-1 (or the pseudogene TRBV3-2) to TRBJ2-7; 7 bases align to TRBD2. Germline values: CDR1 LGHDT, CDR2 YNNKEL (reference sequence). CDR3 length: 13 amino acids. J was trimmed by 4 bases and V by 4 bases; bases with no gene match: 4. The CDR3 DNA reads as TGTGCCAGCAGCCGGGGGGGAGGGTACGAGCAGTACTTC. Protein sequence: CASSRGGGYEQYF.

The chain uses TRBV6-2 or TRBV6-3 and TRBJ1-1; 9 bases line up with TRBD1. Unmatched junction bases numbered 11, after V lost 4 bases and J lost 5 bases. The CDR3 length is 16 residues. Per the germline V gene, CDR1 is MNHEY and CDR2 is SVGEGT. The CDR3 DNA sequence: TGTGCCAGCAGTTCCCTACCTACCGGACAGGGGACTGAAGCTTTCTTT. It is translated as CASSSLPTGQGTEAFF.

Of note for this clone: This specimen includes other DNA sequences encoding the same CDR3. CDR3 bases: TGTGCCAGCAGTGTGGGAGGCAACACTGAAGCTTTCTTT. It specifies CASSVGGNTEAFF. The chain joins TRBV2 to TRBJ1-1; D remains ambiguous. V was cut by 4 bases and J by 2 bases, with 8 bases left in between. This CDR3 has 13 amino acids. Germline assignment: CDR1 SNHLY and CDR2 FYNNEI.

This clone was detected once. The chain recombines TRBV29-1 with TRBJ2-7; TRBD1 is a possible D gene (5 bases). V lost 4 bases, J lost 6 bases, and 25 bases lay in between. This CDR3 has 16 residues. Per germline, CDR1 SQVTM and CDR2 ANQGSEA. CDR3 amino acids: CSVGTGGSFGPLEQYF. In nucleotides, the CDR3 is TGCAGCGTTGGTACAGGCGGATCCTTCGGTCCTCTCGAGCAGTACTTC.

The V gene is TRBV12-3 or TRBV12-4, the J gene TRBJ2-7; D is unresolved. V was trimmed by 7 bases and J by 4 bases, leaving 8 bases between them. CDR3 size: 11 residues. The CDR3 spells CASMNSYEQYF. The CDR3 DNA is TGTGCCAGCATGAACAGTTACGAGCAGTACTTC.

The rearrangement joins TRBV6-5 to TRBJ1-1; D might be TRBD1 (6 bases). V was clipped by 7 bases and J by 0 bases, with 12 bases between them. The CDR3 is made up of 14 amino acids. Looked up from germline, CDR1 is MNHEY and CDR2 is SVGAGI. The CDR3 nucleotides read TGTGCCAGCACCCCCAGGGGCCTGAACACTGAAGCTTTCTTT. Amino acid sequence: CASTPRGLNTEAFF.

CDR3 protein: CASSPGTPLSNEQFF. DNA for the CDR3: TGTGCCAGTAGTCCCGGGACACCCCTCTCCAATGAGCAGTTCTTC. The V call is TRBV19, the J call TRBJ2-1, with D possibly matching TRBD1 (6 bases). Germline V gives CDR1 LNHDA, CDR2 SQIVND (reference sequence). V was trimmed by 5 bases and J by 6 bases, leaving 17 bases between them. The CDR3 sequence is 15 residues long.

V is TRBV10-3 and J is TRBJ1-2; D uncertain. Trimming removed 3 bases from V and 8 bases from J, with 13 bases in between. The germline V gene has CDR1 ENHRY and CDR2 SYGVKD. The CDR3 spans 13 residues. CDR3: CAISDGPGGGYTF. In DNA form, the CDR3 reads TGTGCCATCAGTGACGGTCCTGGAGGCGGCTACACCTTC.

V gene TRBV4-3 combines with J gene TRBJ2-1; 9 bases fit TRBD1. J gave up 12 bases and V 0 bases, and 3 bases lay outside the gene matches. This CDR3 region has 13 residues. Germline lookup yields CDR1 LGHNA and CDR2 YSLEER. CDR3 in DNA: TGCGCCAGCAGCCAAGAGTGGGGACAGGGGCAGTTCTTC. Amino acids: CASSQEWGQGQFF.

The rearrangement links TRBV2 to TRBJ1-4, with D perhaps matching TRBD1 (5 bases). In germline, CDR1 is SNHLY, CDR2 FYNNEI. CDR3 length: 13 amino acids. V lost 7 bases, J lost 11 bases, and 17 bases lay in between. CDR3 protein: CASKGRVLDKLFF. The CDR3 DNA reads as TGTGCCAGCAAGGGCAGGGTATTGGACAAACTGTTTTTT.

The genes are TRBV19 and TRBJ2-1, with 7 bases that match TRBD1. This CDR3 has 13 amino acids. V shed 4 bases and J 7 bases; nucleotides not matched to a gene: 4. Germline CDR1 and CDR2: LNHDA and SQIVND (reference sequence). CDR3 sequence (DNA): TGTGCCAGTAGTAGGACAGGCGCTAATGAGCAGTTCTTC. Its protein is CASSRTGANEQFF.

The rearrangement links TRBV4-3 to TRBJ1-1, with D perhaps matching TRBD1 (5 bases). The germline V gene has CDR1 LGHNA and CDR2 YSLEER. Trimming removed 4 bases at V and 8 bases at J, with 14 bases between. This CDR3 has 13 residues. The CDR3, as DNA: TGCGCCAGCAGCCGGAGGGAAGGGGACGAAGCTTTCTTT. This translates into CASSRREGDEAFF.